This T cell receptor beta chain was found in a study of technical replicates of blood from a handful of donors. The V gene lost 6 bases and the J gene lost 0 bases, with 9 bases spanning the gap. The CDR3 has 14 amino acids. Germline V gives CDR1 SEHNR, CDR2 FQNEAQ (reference sequence). Only in-frame clones appear in the TCRdb table, and some are missing; sequencing was by immunoSEQ multiplex PCR. The data hold about 75,000 clones, with 97% observed a single time. The receptor was isolated from a human donor in good health. Sequenced sample: T cells isolated from PBMCs. The chain joins TRBV7-9 to TRBJ2-1; D remains unclear. In DNA, the CDR3 is TGTGCCAGCAGACCAAAGAGCTCCTACAATGAGCAGTTCTTC. Translated, it gives CASRPKSSYNEQFF.